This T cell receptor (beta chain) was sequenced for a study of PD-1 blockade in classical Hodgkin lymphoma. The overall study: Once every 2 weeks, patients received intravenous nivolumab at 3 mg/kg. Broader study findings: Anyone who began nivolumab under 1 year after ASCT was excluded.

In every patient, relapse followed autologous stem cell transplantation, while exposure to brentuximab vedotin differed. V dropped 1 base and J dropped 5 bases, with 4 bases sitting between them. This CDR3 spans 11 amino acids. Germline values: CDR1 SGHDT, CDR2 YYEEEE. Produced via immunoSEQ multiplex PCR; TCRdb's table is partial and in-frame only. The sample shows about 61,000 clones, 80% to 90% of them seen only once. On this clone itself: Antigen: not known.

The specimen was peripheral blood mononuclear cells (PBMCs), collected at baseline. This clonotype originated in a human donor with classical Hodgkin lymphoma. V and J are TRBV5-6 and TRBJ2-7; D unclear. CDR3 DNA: TGTGCCAGCAGCTTGAGTCACGAGCAGTACTTC. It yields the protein CASSLSHEQYF.